This passage covers 26 T cell receptor beta chains from one sample sequenced in a study of a mutant IDH1 vaccine in newly diagnosed glioma. Their antigens remain unidentified. Time point described: week 23, last vaccination. In every dose of vaccine, 300 ug of mutant IDH1 20-mer peptide was given alongside topical imiquimod. Clones were read by immunoSEQ multiplex PCR, and TCRdb kept only the in-frame ones, dropping some. The sample consists of tens of thousands of clones, about four fifths of them appearing once. This specimen was PBMCs, taken from a glioma patient whose treatment included an IDH1 peptide vaccine. The receptors were sampled from a man aged 35-49 years with glioma.

The rearrangement links TRBV30 to TRBJ1-1; no clear D. Germline CDR1 GTSNPN, CDR2 SVGIG (reference sequence). The V end was cut by 7 bases, the J end by 0 bases, with 15 bases between. The CDR3 loop spans 14 amino acids. CDR3 in DNA: TGTGCCTTAATAACGCGAGGGATGAACACTGAAGCTTTCTTT. This sequence encodes CALITRGMNTEAFF. The variable domain in full, with the rest retrieved from reference TRBV30 and TRBJ1-1, is SQTIHQWPATLVQPVGSPLSLECTVEGTSNPNLYWYRQAAGRGLQLLFYSVGIGQISSEVPQNLSASRPQDRQFILSSKKLLLSDSGFYLCALITRGMNTEAFFGQGTRLTVV.

With respect to this clone: This sample includes further DNA sequences coding for the same CDR3. The rearrangement links TRBV6-5 to TRBJ1-2; D remains unclear. Germline CDR1 MNHEY, CDR2 SVGAGI. CDR3 length equals 13 residues. Trimming shortened V by 0 bases and J by 5 bases, and 7 bases separated the two germline ends. The CDR3 loop is CASSYSGQYGYTF. Written as DNA, the CDR3 is TGTGCCAGCAGTTACTCAGGGCAATATGGCTACACCTTC.

This clone came up once. This chain links TRBV4-1 with TRBJ1-2; D is unresolved. The CDR3 spans 15 residues. Germline CDR1 MGHRA, CDR2 YSYEKL. Trimming removed 3 bases at V and 1 base at J, with 12 bases between. CDR3 sequence: CASSHPWTVNYGYTF. CDR3 coding DNA: TGCGCCAGCAGCCATCCCTGGACGGTTAACTATGGCTACACCTTC.

V is TRBV30 and J is TRBJ2-3; D might be TRBD2 (6 bases). This CDR3 is built from 12 residues. Germline values: CDR1 GTSNPN, CDR2 SVGIG (reference sequence). Trimming stripped 2 bases from V and 9 bases from J, with 12 bases between. The CDR3 region is CAWSPGVWTQYF. CDR3 DNA: TGTGCCTGGAGTCCGGGGGTATGGACGCAGTATTTT.

V usage is TRBV13 and J usage is TRBJ1-1, with 9 bases lining up with TRBD1. Germline lookup yields CDR1 PRHDT and CDR2 FYEKMQ (reference sequence). V dropped 0 bases and J dropped 4; count of bases not matched to a gene: 9. CDR3 length: 17 amino acids. CDR3 coding DNA: TGTGCCAGCAGCTTAGGAGGGACAGGGTACAGTGGCACTGAAGCTTTCTTT. The encoded protein is CASSLGGTGYSGTEAFF.

The chain has TRBV7-9 and TRBJ1-2; D might be TRBD1 (6 bases). V shed 4 bases and J shed 4 bases, with 13 bases lying between them. Per the germline V gene, CDR1 is SEHNR and CDR2 is FQNEAQ (reference sequence). The CDR3 length is 14 residues. The DNA for the CDR3 is TGTGCCAGCAGCTGGGGCCTGACAGGCTATGGCTACACCTTC. Encoded protein: CASSWGLTGYGYTF.

This clone occurred once. The chain uses TRBV5-1 and TRBJ2-2; the match to TRBD2 covers 7 bases. Per the germline V gene, CDR1 is SGHRS and CDR2 is YFSETQ. The CDR3 runs to 16 residues. V lost 1 base to trimming and J lost 4 bases; unmatched junction nucleotides: 7. Written as DNA, the CDR3 is TGCGCCAGCAGCTTGAGGGCCCCGGGGGGCACCGGGGAGCTGTTTTTT. Amino acid sequence: CASSLRAPGGTGELFF.

The chain combines TRBV7-9 with TRBJ2-7, with TRBD1 matching over 7 bases. The V and J ends lost 6 bases and 3 bases, in that order; junction bases with no gene match: 8. The CDR3 is 14 amino acids. From germline, CDR1 is SEHNR and CDR2 FQNEAQ (reference sequence). The CDR3 sequence: CASRPKTGLYEQYF. As DNA, the CDR3 is TGTGCCAGCAGACCCAAGACAGGGCTCTACGAGCAGTACTTC.

This sequence joins TRBV9 and TRBJ1-6, with D hard to call. Trimming shortened V by 0 bases and J by 10 bases, and 8 bases separated the two germline ends. Germline V CDR1 and CDR2: SGDLS, YYNGEE. The CDR3 is 13 amino acids. The CDR3 reads CASSVDGSSPLHF. Here the CDR3 DNA reads TGTGCCAGCAGCGTAGATGGTTCGTCACCCCTCCACTTT.

This sequence joins TRBV18 and TRBJ2-5; 7 bases align to TRBD1. Germline V gene data show CDR1 as KGHSH and CDR2 as LQKENI. The length of the CDR3 is 14 residues. V was clipped by 4 bases and J by 1 base; unmatched bases: 3. The CDR3 DNA sequence: TGTGCCAGCTCACGGGCAGGGGGCCAAGAGACCCAGTACTTC. Translation gives CASSRAGGQETQYF.

The rearrangement links TRBV4-1 to TRBJ1-4, with TRBD1 matching over 9 bases. V lost 4 bases to trimming and J lost 7 bases; unmatched junction nucleotides: 10. The CDR3 is 16 residues long. Germline V gene sequence: CDR1 MGHRA, CDR2 YSYEKL. CDR3 in amino acids: CASSPGAQGAPEKLFF. The CDR3 DNA reads as TGCGCCAGCAGCCCTGGAGCACAGGGGGCCCCTGAAAAACTGTTTTTT.

The V call is TRBV6-1, the J call TRBJ1-2; TRBD1 matches at 7 bases. V shed 1 base, J shed 5 bases, and the junction held 7 bases outside the gene matches. Germline CDR1 and CDR2: MNHNS and SASEGT. The CDR3 contains 15 residues. In DNA form, the CDR3 reads TGTGCCAGCAGTGAAGGCCTTGACAGGGTTTATGGCTACACCTTC. Translating it yields CASSEGLDRVYGYTF.

This chain uses TRBV5-6 with TRBJ2-5, with D maybe TRBD2 (5 bases). The CDR3 loop spans 15 amino acids. V was trimmed by 5 bases and J by 4 bases, leaving 18 bases between them. Germline CDR1 SGHDT, CDR2 YYEEEE. In DNA, the CDR3 is TGTGCCAGCAGTGGACGGGGAAGAACATTAGAGACCCAGTACTTC. Translating it yields CASSGRGRTLETQYF. The whole variable domain, remainder taken from reference TRBV5-6 and TRBJ2-5, is DAGVTQSPTHLIKTRGQQVTLRCSPKSGHDTVSWYQQALGQGPQFIFQYYEEEERQRGNFPDRFSGHQFPNYSSELNVNALLLGDSALYLCASSGRGRTLETQYFGPGTRLLVL.

The rearrangement uses TRBV4-2 and TRBJ1-4; 8 positions match TRBD1. V was clipped by 0 bases and J by 3 bases; unmatched bases: 9. Per germline, CDR1 LGHNA and CDR2 YNFKEQ. This CDR3 contains 18 residues. In DNA, the CDR3 is TGTGCCAGCAGCCAAGATGAAGCCCTGGGACAGGCTAATGAAAAACTGTTTTTT. Its translation: CASSQDEALGQANEKLFF.

The chain recombines TRBV6-5 with TRBJ2-5, with 9 positions matching TRBD2. Trimming at V came to 2 bases and at J to 4 bases, leaving 5 bases not matched to a gene. Per the germline V gene, CDR1 is MNHEY and CDR2 is SVGAGI. The CDR3 has 15 residues. The CDR3 region has the DNA TGTGCCAGCAGTTACGAAGGCGGGGGGGCAGAGACCCAGTACTTC. Protein product: CASSYEGGGAETQYF.

In its sample, this clone was seen once. The J gene is TRBJ2-2, the V gene TRBV4-2; D remains unclear. V lost 0 bases and J lost 6, with 8 bases in between. Germline assignment: CDR1 LGHNA and CDR2 YNFKEQ. The CDR3 consists of 14 residues. The CDR3 DNA sequence: TGTGCCAGCAGCCAAGAACACCTATCCGGGGAGCTGTTTTTT. This encodes CASSQEHLSGELFF.

The chain couples TRBV11-2 to TRBJ1-1; D call uncertain. Trimming removed 3 bases from V and 5 bases from J, with 10 bases in between. The germline gives CDR1 SGHAT, CDR2 FQNNGV. The CDR3 covers 13 residues. DNA for the CDR3: TGTGCCAGCAGCTTCTCGGCGGAAACTGAAGCTTTCTTT. Protein: CASSFSAETEAFF.

This clone was detected a few times. V is TRBV20-1 and J is TRBJ1-1; D unresolved. V was clipped by 6 bases and J by 6 bases, with 8 bases between them. The CDR3 has 10 amino acids. CDR1 is DFQATT and CDR2 is SNEGSKA in the germline V gene (reference sequence). The CDR3 region is CSAGGPEAFF. DNA of the CDR3: TGCAGTGCGGGTGGGCCTGAAGCTTTCTTT.

This rearrangement joins TRBV5-8 to TRBJ1-5; 10 bases agree with TRBD1. Per the germline V gene, CDR1 is SGHTS and CDR2 is YDEGEE. The V and J ends lost 1 base and 5 bases, in that order; junction bases with no gene match: 6. The CDR3 sequence is 16 residues long. CDR3 in DNA: TGTGCCAGCAGCTTGTCTGTGGGACAGGGGTATCAGCCCCAGCATTTT. Amino acid sequence: CASSLSVGQGYQPQHF.

The V and J genes are TRBV7-8 and TRBJ2-3; 9 bases fit TRBD2. CDR1 and CDR2 from the germline V gene are SGHVS and FQNEAQ. V lost 3 bases to trimming and J lost 0 bases; unmatched junction nucleotides: 7. The CDR3 spans 17 residues. CDR3 in DNA: TGTGCCAGCAGCTTTAGCGGGGGTGATACTAGCACAGATACGCAGTATTTT. Translated: CASSFSGGDTSTDTQYF.

The J gene is TRBJ2-2, the V gene TRBV15; TRBD2 matches at 7 bases. V was pared by 2 bases and J by 3 bases, with 6 bases of the junction left unmatched. There are 16 residues in the CDR3. The germline V gene has CDR1 LNHNV and CDR2 YYDKDF (reference sequence). DNA of the CDR3: TGTGCCACCAGCAGAATAGGGGAGGGATACACCGGGGAGCTGTTTTTT. Translating gives CATSRIGEGYTGELFF.

This clone came up a few times. This chain joins TRBV2 and TRBJ1-3; perhaps TRBD1 as D (5 bases). V was pared by 7 bases and J by 0 bases, with 7 bases between. Germline CDR1 SNHLY, CDR2 FYNNEI. The length of the CDR3 is 13 residues. CDR3 in amino acids: CASIQDSGNTIYF. CDR3 nucleotide sequence: TGTGCCAGCATACAGGACTCTGGAAACACCATATATTTT.

The chain has TRBV4-1 and TRBJ1-4; 10 bases map to TRBD1. The CDR3 runs 14 residues. Trimming removed 3 bases from V and 7 bases from J; junction bases left unmatched: 2. The germline gives CDR1 MGHRA, CDR2 YSYEKL. The DNA for the CDR3 is TGCGCCAGCAGCCAGGGGACAGGGGTTGAAAAACTGTTTTTT. Encoded protein: CASSQGTGVEKLFF.

V gene TRBV30 combines with J gene TRBJ2-7, with D maybe TRBD1 (5 bases). In germline, CDR1 is GTSNPN, CDR2 SVGIG (reference sequence). The CDR3 has 16 residues. Trimming left V 3 bases short and J 1 base short, with 19 bases between. In nucleotides, the CDR3 is TGTGCCTGGAGAAGAATGGGGCAGGGAAATTCCTACGAGCAGTACTTC. Protein sequence: CAWRRMGQGNSYEQYF.

The chain's CDR3 is CATSTMGGTDTQYF. The CDR3 DNA is TGTGCCACCAGCACCATGGGGGGCACAGATACGCAGTATTTT. The J gene is TRBJ2-3, the V gene TRBV15; D may correspond to TRBD1 or TRBD2 (5 bases each). The CDR3 extends over 14 amino acids. The V gene's germline CDR1 is LNHNV and CDR2 YYDKDF (reference sequence). Trimming shortened V by 4 bases and J by 1 base, and 9 bases separated the two germline ends. Supplemented by reference TRBV15 and TRBJ2-3, the full variable domain reads DAMVIQNPRYQVTQFGKPVTLSCSQTLNHNVMYWYQQKSSQAPKLLFHYYDKDFNNEADTPDNFQSRRPNTSFCFLDIRSPGLGDTAMYLCATSTMGGTDTQYFGPGTRLTVL.

This rearrangement joins TRBV6-1 to TRBJ2-2; no firm D call. Trimming took off 6 bases at V and 2 bases at J, with 7 bases between the two ends. CDR3 length equals 13 residues. From germline, CDR1 is MNHNS and CDR2 SASEGT. The CDR3 nucleotides are TGTGCCAGCAGGATTACAAACACCGGGGAGCTGTTTTTT. It is translated as CASRITNTGELFF.